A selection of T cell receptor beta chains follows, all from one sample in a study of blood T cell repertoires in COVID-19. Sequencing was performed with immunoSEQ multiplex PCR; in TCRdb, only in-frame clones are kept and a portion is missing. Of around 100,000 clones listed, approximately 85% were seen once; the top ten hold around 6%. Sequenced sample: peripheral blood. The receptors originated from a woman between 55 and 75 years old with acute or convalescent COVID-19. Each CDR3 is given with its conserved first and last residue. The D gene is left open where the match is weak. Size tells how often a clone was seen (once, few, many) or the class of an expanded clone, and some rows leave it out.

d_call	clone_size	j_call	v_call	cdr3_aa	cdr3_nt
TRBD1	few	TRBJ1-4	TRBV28	CASSFNRGQNEKLFF	TGTGCCAGCAGTTTTAACAGGGGCCAGAATGAAAAACTGTTTTTT
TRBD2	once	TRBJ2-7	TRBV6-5	CASSSKAGGPSNEQYF	TGTGCCAGCAGTTCGAAAGCGGGAGGGCCGTCGAACGAGCAGTACTTC
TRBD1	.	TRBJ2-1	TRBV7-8	CASSQTGTGQFF	TGTGCCAGCAGCCAGACCGGGACAGGGCAGTTCTTC
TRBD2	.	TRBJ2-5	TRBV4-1	CASSQEVAGALLQTQYF	TGCGCCAGCAGCCAAGAGGTAGCGGGAGCCCTTCTGCAGACCCAGTACTTC
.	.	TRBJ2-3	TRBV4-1	CASSQDGRSGSTDTQYF	TGCGCCAGCAGCCAAGATGGCCGCAGCGGTAGCACAGATACGCAGTATTTT
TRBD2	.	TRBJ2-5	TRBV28	CASRPTSPGFIETQYF	TGTGCCAGCAGACCGACTAGCCCCGGTTTTATTGAGACCCAGTACTTC
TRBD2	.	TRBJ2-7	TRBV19	CASSIGTSGILGYEQYF	TGTGCCAGTAGTATTGGAACTAGCGGGATCCTGGGATACGAGCAGTACTTC
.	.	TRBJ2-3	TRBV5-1	CASSPAGDTQYF	TGCGCCAGCAGCCCGGCGGGAGATACGCAGTATTTT
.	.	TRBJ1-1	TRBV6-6	CASSYTVNTEAFF	TGTGCCAGCAGTTACACGGTGAACACTGAAGCTTTCTTT
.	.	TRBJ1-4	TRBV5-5	CASSRVRGTNEKLFF	TGTGCCAGCAGCCGAGTAAGGGGAACTAATGAAAAACTGTTTTTT
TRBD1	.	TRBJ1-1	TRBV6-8	CASSPTGGFTEAFF	TGTGCCAGCAGTCCTACAGGGGGCTTTACTGAAGCTTTCTTT
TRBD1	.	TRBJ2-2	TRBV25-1	CASSDLRGLYGELFF	TGTGCCAGCAGTGACCTCAGGGGGCTTTACGGGGAGCTGTTTTTT
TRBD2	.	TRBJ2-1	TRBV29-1	CSGTRGASGQGNEQFF	TGCAGCGGAACCCGTGGGGCTAGCGGTCAAGGGAATGAGCAGTTCTTC
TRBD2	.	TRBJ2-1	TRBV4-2	CASSQDGLAGVNEQFF	TGTGCCAGCAGCCAAGACGGGCTAGCGGGAGTAAATGAGCAGTTCTTC
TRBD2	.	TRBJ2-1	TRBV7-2	CASSPSGKGRNEQFF	TGTGCCAGCAGCCCTAGCGGGAAAGGACGCAATGAGCAGTTCTTC
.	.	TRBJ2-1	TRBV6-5	CASSTLLGGYNEQFF	TGTGCCAGCAGTACCCTCCTCGGCGGATACAATGAGCAGTTCTTC
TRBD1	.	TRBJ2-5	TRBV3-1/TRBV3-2	CASSQYRTGGEETQYF	TGTGCCAGCAGCCAGTATCGGACAGGGGGAGAAGAGACCCAGTACTTC
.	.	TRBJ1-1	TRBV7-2	CASSFGGRNTEAFF	TGTGCCAGCAGCTTTGGAGGGCGGAACACTGAAGCTTTCTTT
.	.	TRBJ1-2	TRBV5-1	CASSSSTVNYGYTF	TGCGCCAGCAGCTCTTCGACAGTAAACTATGGCTACACCTTC
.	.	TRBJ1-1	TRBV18	CASSSQGEAFF	TGTGCCAGCTCATCGCAGGGGGAAGCTTTCTTT
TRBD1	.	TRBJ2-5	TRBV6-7	CASSLSGQEEETQYF	TGTGCCAGCAGTCTGTCGGGACAGGAGGAGGAGACCCAGTACTTC
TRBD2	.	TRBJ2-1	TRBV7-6	CASSIPSGRNNEQFF	TGTGCCAGCAGCATCCCTAGCGGGAGAAACAATGAGCAGTTCTTC
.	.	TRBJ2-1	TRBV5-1	CATSDFNNEQFF	TGCGCCACCTCGGACTTCAACAATGAGCAGTTCTTC
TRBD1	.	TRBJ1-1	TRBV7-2	CATRQGLGTEAFF	TGTGCCACCAGACAGGGTTTGGGCACTGAAGCTTTCTTT
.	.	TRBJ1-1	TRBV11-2	CASSLGTSEAFF	TGTGCCAGCAGCTTAGGGACATCTGAAGCTTTCTTT
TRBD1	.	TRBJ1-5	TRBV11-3	CASSLLGTDNQPQHF	TGTGCCAGCAGCTTACTGGGGACAGATAATCAGCCCCAGCATTTT
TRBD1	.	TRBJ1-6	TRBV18	CASSPGTGNSPLHF	TGTGCCAGCTCACCCGGGACAGGGAATTCACCCCTCCACTTT
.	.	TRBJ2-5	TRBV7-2	CASSRGAVGETQYF	TGTGCCAGCAGTCGGGGAGCGGTCGGAGAGACCCAGTACTTC
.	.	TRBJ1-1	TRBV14	CASSLAGLANTEAFF	TGTGCCAGCAGCCTAGCAGGGCTGGCGAACACTGAAGCTTTCTTT
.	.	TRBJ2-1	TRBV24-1	CATSDWTTSSEQFF	TGTGCCACCAGTGACTGGACTACGTCGAGTGAGCAGTTCTTC
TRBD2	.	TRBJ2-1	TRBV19	CASSPGGDNEQFF	TGTGCCAGTAGTCCGGGAGGGGACAATGAGCAGTTCTTC
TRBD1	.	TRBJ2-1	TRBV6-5	CASSIYRGIYNEQFF	TGTGCCAGCAGTATCTACAGGGGAATCTACAATGAGCAGTTCTTC
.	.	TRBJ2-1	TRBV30	CAWSQAVGEQFF	TGTGCCTGGAGCCAAGCGGTAGGGGAGCAGTTCTTC
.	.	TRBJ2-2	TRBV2	CASSGSRISVAGELFF	TGTGCCAGCAGTGGGTCGAGAATCTCCGTAGCCGGGGAGCTGTTTTTT
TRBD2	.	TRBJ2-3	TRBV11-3	CASSLAGGSTNTQYF	TGTGCCAGCAGCTTAGCGGGAGGGAGTACGAATACGCAGTATTTT
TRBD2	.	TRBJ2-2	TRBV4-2	CASSQPTSGNTGELFF	TGTGCCAGCAGCCAACCGACTAGCGGGAACACCGGGGAGCTGTTTTTT
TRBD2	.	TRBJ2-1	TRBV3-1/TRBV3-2	CASSQGASGYNEQFF	TGTGCCAGCAGCCAAGGGGCTAGCGGCTACAATGAGCAGTTCTTC
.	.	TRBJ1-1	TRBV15	CATSSRRLMVTEAFF	TGTGCCACCAGCTCCCGAAGACTGATGGTGACTGAAGCTTTCTTT
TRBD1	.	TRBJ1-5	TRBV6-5	CASSFRGPGDQPQHF	TGTGCCAGCAGTTTCAGGGGGCCAGGGGATCAGCCCCAGCATTTT
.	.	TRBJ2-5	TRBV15	CATSRGGQGQETQYF	TGTGCCACCAGCAGAGGTGGGCAGGGTCAAGAGACCCAGTACTTC
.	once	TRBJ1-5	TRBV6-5	CASSLDRRNQPQHF	TGTGCCAGCAGTCTCGACAGGCGCAATCAGCCCCAGCATTTT
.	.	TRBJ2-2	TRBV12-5	CASGLQVGTGELFF	TGTGCTAGTGGTTTGCAAGTCGGCACCGGGGAGCTGTTTTTT
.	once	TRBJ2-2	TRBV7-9	CASSSLPGIGELFF	TGTGCCAGCAGCTCCCTCCCAGGCATCGGGGAGCTGTTTTTT
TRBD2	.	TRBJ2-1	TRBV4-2	CASSQESPTSGRVNEQFF	TGTGCCAGCAGCCAAGAAAGCCCCACTAGCGGGAGGGTCAATGAGCAGTTCTTC
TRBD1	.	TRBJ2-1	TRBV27	CASSLNRGWDEQFF	TGTGCCAGCAGTTTGAACAGGGGCTGGGATGAGCAGTTCTTC
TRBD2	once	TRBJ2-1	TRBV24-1	CATSDSTSGSGNEQFF	TGTGCCACCAGTGATTCGACTAGCGGGAGTGGCAATGAGCAGTTCTTC
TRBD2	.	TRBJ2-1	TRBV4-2	CASSLPGLPNNEQFF	TGTGCCAGCAGCTTACCGGGACTACCTAACAATGAGCAGTTCTTC
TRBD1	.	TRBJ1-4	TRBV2	CASSDRTGNEKLFF	TGTGCCAGCAGTGACCGGACAGGCAATGAAAAACTGTTTTTT
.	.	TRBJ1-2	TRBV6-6	CASLAGLLYGYTF	TGTGCCAGTCTGGCAGGGCTCCTCTATGGCTACACCTTC
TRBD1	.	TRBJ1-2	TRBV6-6	CATRGPGQGIDGYTF	TGTGCCACGAGGGGTCCGGGACAGGGAATAGACGGCTACACCTTC
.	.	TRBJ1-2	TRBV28	CASSFVGGYGYTF	TGTGCCAGCAGTTTCGTGGGAGGCTATGGCTACACCTTC
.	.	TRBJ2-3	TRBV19	CASDGRSTDTQYF	TGTGCCAGTGACGGGAGAAGCACAGATACGCAGTATTTT
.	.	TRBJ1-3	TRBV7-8	CASSLASAASGNTIYF	TGTGCCAGCAGCTTAGCGTCCGCGGCCTCTGGAAACACCATATATTTT
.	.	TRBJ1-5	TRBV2	CASTGGSRNQPQHF	TGTGCCAGCACCGGGGGGAGTCGCAATCAGCCCCAGCATTTT
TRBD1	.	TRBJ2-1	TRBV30	CAWGDRNEQFF	TGTGCCTGGGGGGACAGGAATGAGCAGTTCTTC